This T cell receptor beta chain stems from a study of CD8+CD57+ T cells in acquired aplastic anemia (dated by TCRdb to 2016 to 2019). About the study as a whole: Extracted DNA from sorted CD4+ and CD8+ cells averaged approximately 3 ug, ranging from roughly 0.17 to 27.4 ug. CD8+CD57+ expansion was defined as frequency above the mean frequency observed in healthy subjects.

Broad study findings and their caveats: No significant difference in CD8+ Simpson's diversity was found between patients and healthy controls (P=0.060). Nearly 30 CD8+ CDR3 sequences were found in both patients and controls but appeared to be highly expressed in patients and within the immunodominant clones of the patients.

To note about this clonotype: Its antigen specificity is not known. No much larger clone exists at a distance of one base, and base qualities are not known.

Genomic DNA was used as template for profiling of TCR beta VDJ combinations and CDR3 sequences. TCR repertoire sequencing was run on an Illumina HiSeq 2000. In the paper's pipeline: Repertoire assessment relied on Simpson's diversity index, CDR3 size and DJ length profiles, and TRBV/TRBJ rearrangement plots. Whichever DNA sequence was most abundant in the deep sequencing data was defined as the immunodominant clone. CDR3 amino acid sequences were screened for sharing across subjects and were compared with published repertoires and the VDJdb database. TCRdb reworked the public reads: Q25 trimming with fastp, MiXCR clone assembly, productive beta chains retained. Rows with one shared CDR3 protein collapse into an entry with the most common genes and DNA. These V and J calls rely on TCRdb rather than the paper's analysis. For this sample the table gives around 170,000 distinct CDR3 sequences, of which 48% were detected only once. The ten largest clones capture about 8.8% of the sample.

The germline V gene sets CDR1 to MGHDK and CDR2 to SYGVNS. V is cut by 4 bases and J by 4 bases, and the space between the germline ends is 4 bases. The CDR3 runs 12 residues from the cysteine to the phenylalanine. Only the CDR3 portion is preserved as DNA: 36 bases, with reading frame beginning at the first base. Patients chosen for sequencing had shown expansion of CD8+CD57+ cells by flow cytometry. Every patient had a diagnosis of severe acquired aplastic anemia based on International Study of Aplastic Anemia and Agranulocytosis and Camitta criteria. No patient had received any therapy when blood was sampled. In this study, sorted CD4+ and CD8+ T cells from the blood of healthy subjects and of severe aplastic anemia patients had their TCR repertoires deep-sequenced. Patients were enrolled in the USA under clinicaltrials.gov protocols 00001620, 01623167, 00001397, 00071045, 00081523 and 00961064. Ficoll-Paque density gradient centrifugation was used to isolate peripheral blood mononuclear cells. CD4+ and CD8+ T cells were sorted by FACS or magnetic beads before DNA extraction.

The chain is made from TRBV25-1 and TRBJ2-2; no D segment can be confidently identified. The receptor was derived from a human donor with aplastic anemia. The source material was sorted CD4+, CD8+, or CD8+CD57+ T cells (not recorded which) from PBMCs. The nucleotide sequence reads as follows: TGTGCCAGCAGTGGGGGCACCGGGGAGCTGTTTTTT. It codes for CASSGGTGELFF.